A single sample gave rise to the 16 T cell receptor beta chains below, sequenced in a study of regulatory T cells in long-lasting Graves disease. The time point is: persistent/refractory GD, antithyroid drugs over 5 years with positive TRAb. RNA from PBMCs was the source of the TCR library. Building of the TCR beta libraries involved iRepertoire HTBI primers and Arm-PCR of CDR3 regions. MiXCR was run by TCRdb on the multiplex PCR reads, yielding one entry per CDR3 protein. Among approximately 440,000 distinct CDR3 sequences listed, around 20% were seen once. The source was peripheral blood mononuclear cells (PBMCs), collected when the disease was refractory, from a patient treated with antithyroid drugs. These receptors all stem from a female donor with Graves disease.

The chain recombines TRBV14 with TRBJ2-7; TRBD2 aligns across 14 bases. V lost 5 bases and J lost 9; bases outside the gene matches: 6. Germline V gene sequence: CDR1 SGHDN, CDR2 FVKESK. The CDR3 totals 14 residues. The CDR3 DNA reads TGTGCCAGCAGCAAATCCGGACTAGCGGGAGGGCAGTACTTC. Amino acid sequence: CASSKSGLAGGQYF.

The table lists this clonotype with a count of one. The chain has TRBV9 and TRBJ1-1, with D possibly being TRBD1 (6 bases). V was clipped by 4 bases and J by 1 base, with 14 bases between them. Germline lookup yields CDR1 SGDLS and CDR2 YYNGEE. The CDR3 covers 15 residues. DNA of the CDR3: TGTGCCAGCAGCCTTCTACAGGGAACGAACACTGAAGCTTTCTTT. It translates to CASSLLQGTNTEAFF.

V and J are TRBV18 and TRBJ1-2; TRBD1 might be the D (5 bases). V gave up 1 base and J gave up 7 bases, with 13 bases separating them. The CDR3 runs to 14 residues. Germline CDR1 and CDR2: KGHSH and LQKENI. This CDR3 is CASSPQEGRVGYTF. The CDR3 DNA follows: TGTGCCAGCTCACCACAGGAGGGGCGTGTTGGCTACACCTTC.

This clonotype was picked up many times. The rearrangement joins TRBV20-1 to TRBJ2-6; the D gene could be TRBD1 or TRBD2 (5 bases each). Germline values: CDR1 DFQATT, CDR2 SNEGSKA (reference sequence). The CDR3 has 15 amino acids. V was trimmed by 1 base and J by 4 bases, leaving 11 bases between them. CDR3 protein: CSARGGARGANVLTF. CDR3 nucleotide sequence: TGCAGTGCTAGAGGAGGGGCGCGGGGGGCCAACGTCCTGACTTTC.

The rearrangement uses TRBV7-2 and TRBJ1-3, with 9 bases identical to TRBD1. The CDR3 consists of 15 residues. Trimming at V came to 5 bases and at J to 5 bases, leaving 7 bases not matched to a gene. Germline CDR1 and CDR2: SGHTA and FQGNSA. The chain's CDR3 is CASSPGQGRRNTIYF. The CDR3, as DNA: TGTGCCAGCAGCCCTGGACAGGGGCGGAGAAACACCATATATTTT.

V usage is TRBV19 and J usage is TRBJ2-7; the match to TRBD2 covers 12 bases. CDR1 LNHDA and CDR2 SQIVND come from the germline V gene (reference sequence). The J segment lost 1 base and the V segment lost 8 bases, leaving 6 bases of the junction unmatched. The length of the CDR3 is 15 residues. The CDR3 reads CASRRTSGASYEQYF. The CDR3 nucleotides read TGTGCCAGTCGGAGGACTAGCGGGGCATCCTACGAGCAGTACTTC.

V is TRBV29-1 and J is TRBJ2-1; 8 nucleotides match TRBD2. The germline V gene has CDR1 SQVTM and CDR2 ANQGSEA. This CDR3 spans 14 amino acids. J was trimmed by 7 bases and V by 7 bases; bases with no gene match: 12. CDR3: CSGILSGVDNEQFF. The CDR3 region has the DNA TGCAGCGGAATTCTTAGCGGGGTTGATAATGAGCAGTTCTTC.

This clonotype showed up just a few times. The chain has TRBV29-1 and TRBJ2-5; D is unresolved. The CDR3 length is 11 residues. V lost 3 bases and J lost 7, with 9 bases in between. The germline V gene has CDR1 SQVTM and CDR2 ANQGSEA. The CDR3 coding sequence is TGCAGCGTTGACAGCCGAGGGACCCAGTACTTC. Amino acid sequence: CSVDSRGTQYF.

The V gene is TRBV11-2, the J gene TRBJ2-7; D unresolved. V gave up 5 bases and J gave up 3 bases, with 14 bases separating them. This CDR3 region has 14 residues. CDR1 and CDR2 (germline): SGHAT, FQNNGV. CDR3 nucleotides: TGTGCCAGCAGCCAAGCGATAACAGACTACGAGCAGTACTTC. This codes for CASSQAITDYEQYF.

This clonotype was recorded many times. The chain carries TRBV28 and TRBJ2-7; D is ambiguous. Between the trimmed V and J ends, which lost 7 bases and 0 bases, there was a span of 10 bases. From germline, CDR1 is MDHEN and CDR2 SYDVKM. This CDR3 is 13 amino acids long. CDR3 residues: CASKGPNSYEQYF. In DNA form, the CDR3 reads TGTGCCAGCAAGGGCCCCAACTCCTACGAGCAGTACTTC.

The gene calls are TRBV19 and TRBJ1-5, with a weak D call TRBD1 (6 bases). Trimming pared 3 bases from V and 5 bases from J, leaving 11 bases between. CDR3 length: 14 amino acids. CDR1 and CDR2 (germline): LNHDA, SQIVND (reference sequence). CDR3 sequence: CASSIQGPYQPQHF. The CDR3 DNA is TGTGCCAGTAGTATTCAGGGGCCGTATCAGCCCCAGCATTTT. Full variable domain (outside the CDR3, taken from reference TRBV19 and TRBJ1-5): DGGITQSPKYLFRKEGQNVTLSCEQNLNHDAMYWYRQDPGQGLRLIYYSQIVNDFQKGDIAEGYSVSREKKESFPLTVTSAQKNPTAFYLCASSIQGPYQPQHFGDGTRLSIL.

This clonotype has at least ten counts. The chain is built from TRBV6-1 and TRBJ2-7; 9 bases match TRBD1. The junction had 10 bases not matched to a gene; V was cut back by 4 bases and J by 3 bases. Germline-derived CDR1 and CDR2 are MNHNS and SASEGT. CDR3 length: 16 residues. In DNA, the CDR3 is TGTGCCAGCAGTGCTGGAGCCGGGACAGGGTTCTACGAGCAGTACTTC. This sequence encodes CASSAGAGTGFYEQYF.

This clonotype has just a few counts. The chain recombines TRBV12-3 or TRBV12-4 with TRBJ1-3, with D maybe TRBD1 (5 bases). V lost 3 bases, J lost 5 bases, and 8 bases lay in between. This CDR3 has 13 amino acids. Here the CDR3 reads CASSLEGRNTIYF. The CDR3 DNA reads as TGTGCCAGCAGTTTGGAGGGGAGAAACACCATATATTTT.

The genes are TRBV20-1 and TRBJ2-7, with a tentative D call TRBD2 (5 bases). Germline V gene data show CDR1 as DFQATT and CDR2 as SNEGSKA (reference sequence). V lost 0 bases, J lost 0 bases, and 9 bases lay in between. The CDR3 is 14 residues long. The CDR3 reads CSARDPSSSYEQYF. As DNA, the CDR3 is TGCAGTGCTAGAGATCCTAGCTCCTCCTACGAGCAGTACTTC.

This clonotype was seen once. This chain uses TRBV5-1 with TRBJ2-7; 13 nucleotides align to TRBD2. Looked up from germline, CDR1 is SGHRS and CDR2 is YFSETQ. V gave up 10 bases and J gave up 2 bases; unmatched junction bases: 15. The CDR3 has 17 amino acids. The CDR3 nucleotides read TGCGCCGGCAAGAAAGGGACTAGCGGGGCTCATACCTACGAGCAGTACTTC. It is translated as CAGKKGTSGAHTYEQYF.

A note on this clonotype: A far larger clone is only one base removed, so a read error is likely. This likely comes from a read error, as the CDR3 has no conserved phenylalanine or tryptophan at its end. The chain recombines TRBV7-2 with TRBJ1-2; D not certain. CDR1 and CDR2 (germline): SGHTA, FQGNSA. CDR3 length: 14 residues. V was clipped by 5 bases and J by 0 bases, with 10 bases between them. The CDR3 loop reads CASSLTPPNYGYTS. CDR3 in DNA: TGTGCCAGCAGCCTGACACCCCCTAACTATGGCTACACCTCC.